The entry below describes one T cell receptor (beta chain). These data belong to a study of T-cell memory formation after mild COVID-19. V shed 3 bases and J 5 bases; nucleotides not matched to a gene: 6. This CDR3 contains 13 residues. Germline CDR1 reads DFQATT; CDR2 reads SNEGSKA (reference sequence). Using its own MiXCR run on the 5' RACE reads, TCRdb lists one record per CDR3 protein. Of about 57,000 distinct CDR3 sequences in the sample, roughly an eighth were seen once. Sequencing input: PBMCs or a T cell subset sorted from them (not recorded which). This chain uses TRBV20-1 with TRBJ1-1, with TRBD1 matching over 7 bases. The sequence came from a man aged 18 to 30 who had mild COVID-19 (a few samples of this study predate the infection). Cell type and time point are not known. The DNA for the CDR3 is TGCAGTGCTAGTCGACAGGGCGGAACTGAAGCTTTCTTT. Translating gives CSASRQGGTEAFF.